This TCR beta chain originates from a study of beta chain features in type 1 diabetes. In the study overall: Investigators examined around 110 million sorted cells across all samples.

This CDR3 spans 14 amino acids. With 7 bases clipped from V and 5 bases from J, the junction kept 8 bases outside the gene matches. Germline CDR1 MNHNS, CDR2 SASEGT. TCRB transcripts that were expressed got sequenced, as all of the isolated RNA had been reverse transcribed. This table comes from immunoSEQ multiplex PCR, and its TCRdb copy is limited to in-frame clones, with some not included. The sample includes 500,000 to 800,000 clones, around 12% seen only once; the top ten take about 0.11%. Regarding the study as a whole: Patients with Type 1 diabetes showed moderately but significantly shorter TCRB CDR3s in all four CD4+ subsets.

As for this clone: Its antigen is as yet unknown.

The chain employs TRBV6-1 and TRBJ1-5, with 7 bases lining up with TRBD1. The sequence derives from a man aged 25 to 40 with type 1 diabetes. Sequencing used naive CD4+ T cells from blood. The CDR3 DNA reads TGTGCCAGCACCCTTTCAGGGGGGGATCAGCCCCAGCATTTT. Translating gives CASTLSGGDQPQHF.